Listed below are T cell receptor beta chains from one sample, sequenced in a study of shared clonotypes between healthy human individuals. The assay was immunoSEQ multiplex PCR, and TCRdb's table has in-frame clones only and misses some. The data contain 2 million to 2.5 million clones, about 92% of them singletons. The sample taken for sequencing was naive CD4+ T cells from PBMCs. Source of these receptors: a man between 18 and 29 years old in good health. Some clones in this sample may be carry-over from other donors' samples. CDR3s include the opening cysteine and the closing phenylalanine or tryptophan. Fields, in order: clone size, V gene, J gene, D gene, CDR3 DNA, CDR3 protein. The D gene is left open where the match is weak. A clone size is listed for some rows: how often the clone was seen (once, few, many), or a class if it is expanded.

>.|TRBV9|TRBJ2-3|.
TGTGCCAGCAGCGTAGGAACTACCTCCCAAGATACGCAGTATTTT
CASSVGTTSQDTQYF
>.|TRBV18|TRBJ1-5|.
TGTGCCAGCTCACCAAATCAGAATGCGGGTCAGCCCCAGCATTTT
CASSPNQNAGQPQHF
>.|TRBV14|TRBJ2-3|.
TGTGCCAGCAGCCAAGATTTGGCGGTTACGCAGTATTTT
CASSQDLAVTQYF
>once|TRBV27|TRBJ2-7|TRBD1
TGTGCCAGCAGCCAGTACAGGGGGCGCCCCTACGAGCAGTACTTC
CASSQYRGRPYEQYF
>.|TRBV4-1|TRBJ2-2|TRBD1
TGCGCCAGCAGCCCCCCCAGAGGACAGGGTGGCACCGGGGAGCTGTTTTTT
CASSPPRGQGGTGELFF
>few|TRBV19|TRBJ1-1|.
TGTGCCAGTAACGGGGGGTACGGCACTGAAGCTTTCTTT
CASNGGYGTEAFF
>.|TRBV19|TRBJ1-2|TRBD1
TGTGCCAGTAGTTTCCGACAGGGAGTGACTGGCTACACCTTC
CASSFRQGVTGYTF
>.|TRBV11-2|TRBJ1-5|TRBD1
TGTGCCAGCAGCTTAGTGGACAGGTATCAGCCCCAGCATTTT
CASSLVDRYQPQHF
>.|TRBV6-4|TRBJ2-1|TRBD2
TGTGCCAGCAGAGGTAGCGGGAGAGGTGCTGAGCAGTTCTTC
CASRGSGRGAEQFF
>.|TRBV5-4|TRBJ1-3|TRBD1
TGTGCCAGCAGCTTCCGACAGGGGGACACCATATATTTT
CASSFRQGDTIYF
>.|TRBV28|TRBJ1-2|.
TGTGCCAGCAGTTTAGGGGGGAACCGCCTAAGGGGCTACACCTTC
CASSLGGNRLRGYTF
>.|TRBV18|TRBJ1-1|.
TGTGCCAGCTCACCGGGCTCAGGGACTGAAGCTTTCTTT
CASSPGSGTEAFF
>once|TRBV25-1|TRBJ1-2|.
TGTGCCAGCTCCAAGGGGGGAGTCTATGGCTACACCTTC
CASSKGGVYGYTF
>.|TRBV28|TRBJ2-7|TRBD1
TGTGCCAGCAGTCCCATGACAGGGGTTCTGTACGAGCAGTACTTC
CASSPMTGVLYEQYF
>.|TRBV2|TRBJ1-5|.
TGTGCCAGCAGTGAAGCGCTTCGGGTACGAAATCAGCCCCAGCATTTT
CASSEALRVRNQPQHF
>.|TRBV7-2|TRBJ2-1|.
TGTGCCAGCAGCCCCCCGGGACCCTACAATGAGCAGTTCTTC
CASSPPGPYNEQFF
>.|TRBV10-3|TRBJ1-3|.
TGTGCCATCAAAGGGACGACAGTTATTGGAAACACCATATATTTT
CAIKGTTVIGNTIYF
>.|TRBV7-2|TRBJ2-3|TRBD2
TGTGCCAGCAGCACCCGCCTACTAGCGGGAGCAGCAGATACGCAGTATTTT
CASSTRLLAGAADTQYF
>.|TRBV25-1|TRBJ1-5|.
TGTGCCAGCAGTACCCAGGGTAATCAGCCCCAGCATTTT
CASSTQGNQPQHF
>.|TRBV11-2|TRBJ1-4|.
TGTGCCAGCAGCTCCCAAATCGGGGGCCATGAAAAACTGTTTTTT
CASSSQIGGHEKLFF
>.|TRBV19|TRBJ2-1|TRBD2
TGTGCCAGTAGTAGAGTCAGGGCTAGCGGGGAATACAATGAGCAGTTCTTC
CASSRVRASGEYNEQFF
>.|TRBV5-4|TRBJ1-2|.
TGTGCCAGCGGCCCGGGCAGCGCCTATGGCTACACCTTC
CASGPGSAYGYTF
>.|TRBV29-1|TRBJ1-1|TRBD1
TGCAGCGTCGACAACAGGGGAAACACTGAAGCTTTCTTT
CSVDNRGNTEAFF
>few|TRBV29-1|TRBJ1-1|.
TGCAGCGGAGCGGGACGGATGAACACTGAAGCTTTCTTT
CSGAGRMNTEAFF
>.|TRBV4-1|TRBJ2-1|.
TGCGCCAGCAGCCTGGAGGAGAGCACCTACAATGAGCAGTTCTTC
CASSLEESTYNEQFF
>.|TRBV4-2|TRBJ1-5|.
TGTGCCAGCAGCCAAGAATACAGCCCGGGCAATCAGCCCCAGCATTTT
CASSQEYSPGNQPQHF
>.|TRBV5-1|TRBJ1-4|.
TGCGCCAGCAGCTTGGGGGACACTAATGAAAAACTGTTTTTT
CASSLGDTNEKLFF
>.|TRBV28|TRBJ2-1|TRBD2
TGTGCCAGCATCCCCGGGACTAGGCTTTTCGATGAGCAGTTCTTC
CASIPGTRLFDEQFF
>.|TRBV28|TRBJ2-1|.
TGTGCCAGCCTTGGGGCTCCCTCCTACAATGAGCAGTTCTTC
CASLGAPSYNEQFF
>once|TRBV28|TRBJ2-4|TRBD2
TGTGCCAGCAGTTTTCTAGCGGGAGCCAAAAACATTCAGTACTTC
CASSFLAGAKNIQYF
>.|TRBV29-1|TRBJ1-2|.
TGCAGCGCTTGGTTGCAGGGAGGTCATGGCTACACCTTC
CSAWLQGGHGYTF
>.|TRBV2|TRBJ2-1|.
TGTGCCAGCAGGGCCCGACTAGGCAATGAGCAGTTCTTC
CASRARLGNEQFF
>.|TRBV14|TRBJ2-1|.
TGTGCCAGCAGCCTACGTATAGGGGGGGAGCAGTTCTTC
CASSLRIGGEQFF
>.|TRBV6-6|TRBJ2-1|TRBD1
TGTGCCAGCACCCACGGGACAGGGTTCTCGTACAATGAGCAGTTCTTC
CASTHGTGFSYNEQFF
>.|TRBV5-8|TRBJ2-5|TRBD2
TGTGCCAGCAGCTTGCCCTCGCCATATAGCGGGAGGGCCGGAGAGACCCAGTACTTC
CASSLPSPYSGRAGETQYF
>.|TRBV5-6|TRBJ2-5|.
TGTGCCAGCAGCTCCATAGGGGAGACCCAGTACTTC
CASSSIGETQYF
>.|TRBV4-3|TRBJ2-1|TRBD2
TGCGCCAGCAGCCAGGCTAGCGGGACGGCCTACAATGAGCAGTTCTTC
CASSQASGTAYNEQFF
>.|TRBV25-1|TRBJ2-5|.
TGTGCCAGCAGTCTAGGGGGAGCGAAGGAAGAGACCCAGTACTTC
CASSLGGAKEETQYF
>.|TRBV5-8|TRBJ2-1|TRBD2
TGTGCCAGCAGCAAGGGGACTAGCTACCGCATCGAGCAGTTCTTC
CASSKGTSYRIEQFF
>.|TRBV27|TRBJ2-5|TRBD1
TGTGCCAGCAGACCGGGACAGGGGAGGGAGACCCAGTACTTC
CASRPGQGRETQYF
>.|TRBV5-4|TRBJ2-2|TRBD1
TGTGCCAGCAGCACCCGGACAGGGGGCAAAACCGGGGAGCTGTTTTTT
CASSTRTGGKTGELFF
>.|TRBV6-1|TRBJ2-3|TRBD1
TGTGCCAGCAGTGTCCTAGGGGACAGGGGTCGAGATACGCAGTATTTT
CASSVLGDRGRDTQYF
>.|TRBV19|TRBJ1-2|TRBD1
TGTGCCAGTAGTACGACAGGACAGGGTGGGTCTGGCTACACCTTC
CASSTTGQGGSGYTF
>.|TRBV7-2|TRBJ1-1|.
TGTGCCAGCAGCAAGCGACAGTTGAACACTGAAGCTTTCTTT
CASSKRQLNTEAFF
>.|TRBV30|TRBJ1-2|.
TGTGCCTGGAGTGGAGGGGAGGTCCAGACGGCGGGTAGCTATGGCTACACCTTC
CAWSGGEVQTAGSYGYTF
>.|TRBV28|TRBJ1-5|.
TGTGCCAGCCGGGGTAGCAATCAGCCCCAGCATTTT
CASRGSNQPQHF
>.|TRBV25-1|TRBJ1-3|.
TGTGCCAGCAGTGATCTGGGGAGCTCTGGAAACACCATATATTTT
CASSDLGSSGNTIYF
>.|TRBV7-9|TRBJ1-2|TRBD1
TGTACCAGCAGCCAGGGGGGCAGCTCAAATGGCTACACCTTC
CTSSQGGSSNGYTF
>.|TRBV18|TRBJ1-2|.
TGTGCCAGCTCACCACAATCTAAAATCGCCTCTAACTATGGCTACACCTTC
CASSPQSKIASNYGYTF
>.|TRBV28|TRBJ2-3|TRBD1
TGTGCCAGCAGTTTACCCCCGGGACAGAACACAGATACGCAGTATTTT
CASSLPPGQNTDTQYF
>.|TRBV2|TRBJ1-4|.
TGTGCCAGCAGCTATCCTGGAGGGACAACTAATGAAAAACTGTTTTTT
CASSYPGGTTNEKLFF
>once|TRBV5-6|TRBJ2-7|TRBD2
TGTGCCAGCAGCTTGGCGGGAGGAACCTACGAGCAGTACTTC
CASSLAGGTYEQYF